The clone carrying this T cell receptor beta chain was seen just once. What it recognizes is unknown. This record belongs to a study of cytomegalovirus exposure and HLA in healthy donors. Study-wide results and caveats: A later analysis showed TCR association rates differing by HLA locus, peaking at DRB1 and lowest at HLA-C.

Germline loops: CDR1 SGDLS, CDR2 YYNGEE. The length of the CDR3 is 15 residues. The trim removed 2 bases at V and 3 bases at J, leaving 6 bases unmatched. The PCR had 60 Vbeta and 13 Jbeta primers. Assay used: immunoSEQ multiplex PCR; TCRdb lists only in-frame clones, some missing. The data contain some 98,000 clones, about 81% of them singletons. The chain uses TRBV9 and TRBJ2-3; 7 bases fit TRBD1. The TCR sequence derives from a man aged 35-49 years in good health and CMV-seronegative. The sample consisted of PBMCs. CDR3 DNA sequence: TGTGCCAGCAGCGTGGGACAGATATTAACAGATACGCAGTATTTT. This encodes CASSVGQILTDTQYF. Variable domain in full (rest from reference TRBV9 and TRBJ2-3): DSGVTQTPKHLITATGQRVTLRCSPRSGDLSVYWYQQSLDQGLQFLIQYYNGEERAKGNILERFSAQQFPDLHSELNLSSLELGDSALYFCASSVGQILTDTQYFGPGTRLTVL.